The next 32 T cell receptor beta chains were all read from a single sample in a study of T cell clones after liver transplantation. Data came from immunoSEQ multiplex PCR; TCRdb stores just in-frame clones and leaves some out. In the table there are about 51,000 clones, roughly 90% of which are singletons. This specimen consisted of CD8+ T cells from blood, obtained 12 months after liver transplant. Receptors were obtained from a human patient who received a liver transplant. Part of the T cells may come from the graft donor.

This chain links TRBV4-3 with TRBJ2-3, with D tentatively TRBD2 (6 bases). V shed 0 bases and J shed 1 base, with 17 bases lying between them. Germline V gene lookup returns CDR1 LGHNA and CDR2 YSLEER. The CDR3 extends over 18 amino acids. Here the CDR3 reads CASSQDVRGRWGTDTQYF. DNA for the CDR3: TGCGCCAGCAGCCAAGATGTCCGGGGGAGGTGGGGCACAGATACGCAGTATTTT.

The rearrangement links TRBV9 to TRBJ2-1; 7 bases fit TRBD2. This CDR3 spans 13 amino acids. Germline CDR1 reads SGDLS; CDR2 reads YYNGEE. The junction had 3 bases not matched to a gene; V was cut back by 4 bases and J by 5 bases. CDR3 residues: CASSPSGNNEQFF. Written as DNA, the CDR3 is TGTGCCAGCAGCCCTAGCGGAAACAATGAGCAGTTCTTC.

The chain joins TRBV7-8 to TRBJ1-5, with D possibly matching TRBD1 (6 bases). The germline V gene has CDR1 SGHVS and CDR2 FQNEAQ. V was clipped by 1 base and J by 0 bases, with 7 bases between them. This CDR3 comprises 15 residues. The CDR3 DNA follows: TGTGCCAGCAGCTTAGGGACAGTTAGCAATCAGCCCCAGCATTTT. It codes for CASSLGTVSNQPQHF.

The gene calls are TRBV2 and TRBJ2-1; TRBD1 matches 7 bases. The germline CDR1 and CDR2 sequences are SNHLY and FYNNEI. The CDR3 sequence is 12 residues long. The trim removed 8 bases at V and 4 bases at J, leaving 2 bases unmatched. The CDR3 DNA reads as TGTGCCAGCCAGACAGGGTACAATGAGCAGTTCTTC. It encodes CASQTGYNEQFF.

The chain uses TRBV14 and TRBJ2-1; tentatively, D is TRBD1 or TRBD2 (5 bases each). The germline V and J ends were trimmed by 4 bases and 2 bases, with 15 bases remaining between them. This CDR3 spans 16 amino acids. Germline lookup yields CDR1 SGHDN and CDR2 FVKESK. CDR3 nucleotides: TGTGCCAGCAGCCCCCGGGACCGCGGAGCCTACAATGAGCAGTTCTTC. Translated: CASSPRDRGAYNEQFF.

A few counts support this clone. This rearrangement joins TRBV30 to TRBJ1-2; perhaps TRBD1 as D (5 bases). Trimming pared 5 bases from V and 1 base from J, leaving 5 bases between. Germline CDR1 reads GTSNPN; CDR2 reads SVGIG (reference sequence). This CDR3 is 11 amino acids long. CDR3 DNA sequence: TGTGCCTGGGACAGTAACTATGGCTACACCTTC. Its translation: CAWDSNYGYTF.

This chain connects TRBV5-1 to TRBJ2-2; D is possibly TRBD2 (6 bases). Germline V gene data show CDR1 as SGHRS and CDR2 as YFSETQ. V gave up 5 bases and J gave up 6 bases, with 8 bases separating them. The CDR3 covers 12 residues. The CDR3 loop reads CASRLAPGELFF. The CDR3 nucleotides read TGCGCCAGCAGGCTAGCGCCCGGGGAGCTGTTTTTT.

The V and J genes are TRBV7-6 and TRBJ2-7; 9 nucleotides line up with TRBD1. J was trimmed by 5 bases and V by 5 bases; bases with no gene match: 13. Per germline, CDR1 SGHVS and CDR2 FNYEAQ. CDR3 length: 16 amino acids. The DNA for the CDR3 is TGTGCCAGCAGCCCGACAGGGGGGGGGCGAGTCGACGAGCAGTACTTC. Translating it yields CASSPTGGGRVDEQYF.

This clone was counted a single time. The chain couples TRBV6-5 to TRBJ1-1, with a possible D match to TRBD1 (5 bases). Germline V gene data show CDR1 as MNHEY and CDR2 as SVGAGI. This CDR3 contains 12 residues. Trimming left V 2 bases short and J 6 bases short, with 7 bases between. As DNA, the CDR3 is TGTGCCAGCAGTTACATGGGGGCTGAAGCTTTCTTT. The encoded protein is CASSYMGAEAFF.

The chain couples TRBV9 to TRBJ2-2, with TRBD2 matching 7 bases. V was pared by 0 bases and J by 6 bases, with 5 bases of the junction left unmatched. CDR1 and CDR2 (germline): SGDLS, YYNGEE. The CDR3 sequence is 15 residues long. The CDR3 coding sequence is TGTGCCAGCAGCGTAGGCGGGAGTGGGGCCGGGGAGCTGTTTTTT. This translates into CASSVGGSGAGELFF.

The rearrangement uses TRBV7-8 and TRBJ2-5; the match to TRBD2 covers 14 bases. CDR1 is SGHVS, CDR2 FQNEAQ, per germline. With 4 bases clipped from V and 5 bases from J, the junction kept 12 bases outside the gene matches. This CDR3 spans 18 amino acids. The CDR3 reads CASSSQRLAGGPGETQYF. The CDR3 DNA sequence: TGTGCCAGCAGCTCCCAACGACTAGCGGGAGGGCCGGGGGAGACCCAGTACTTC.

The chain couples TRBV15 to TRBJ2-1; D remains ambiguous. CDR1 and CDR2 from the germline V gene are LNHNV and YYDKDF (reference sequence). V was cut by 3 bases and J by 0 bases, with 6 bases left in between. This CDR3 contains 14 residues. CDR3 bases: TGTGCCACCAGCAGCCCGAGCTCCTACAATGAGCAGTTCTTC. This gives the protein CATSSPSSYNEQFF.

The V and J genes are TRBV29-1 and TRBJ1-2; D possibly corresponds to TRBD1 (6 bases). Trimming cost V 2 bases and J 6 bases, with 16 bases left between them. The germline V gene has CDR1 SQVTM and CDR2 ANQGSEA. This CDR3 is 14 amino acids long. CDR3 in DNA: TGCAGCGTTGAACCAGGGGATACTTCGGATGGCTACACCTTC. It is translated as CSVEPGDTSDGYTF.

This clone has a handful of counts. The chain employs TRBV11-2 and TRBJ2-1, with D unresolved. Germline V gene data show CDR1 as SGHAT and CDR2 as FQNNGV. This CDR3 has 15 amino acids. V was cut by 4 bases and J by 0 bases, with 10 bases left in between. The CDR3 loop reads CASSSQGFSYNEQFF. For the CDR3, the DNA is TGTGCCAGCAGCTCTCAAGGCTTCTCCTACAATGAGCAGTTCTTC.

This clone has just a few counts. DNA of the CDR3: TGTGCCAGCAGCCCAGAGGGACAGGGCACTGAAGCTTTCTTT. It encodes CASSPEGQGTEAFF. The V gene is TRBV13, the J gene TRBJ1-1, with 9 bases fitting TRBD1. Trimming took 5 bases from V and 4 from J; bases not matched to a gene: 5. CDR3 length: 14 amino acids. From germline, CDR1 is PRHDT and CDR2 FYEKMQ (reference sequence).

The CDR3 loop is CASSPAGGADTQYF. The CDR3 nucleotides are TGTGCCAGCAGTCCAGCGGGAGGTGCAGATACGCAGTATTTT. The V and J genes are TRBV6-4 and TRBJ2-3, with 9 positions matching TRBD2. From germline, CDR1 is MRHNA and CDR2 SNTAGT. V lost 5 bases and J lost 4; bases outside the gene matches: 4. The CDR3 covers 14 residues.

The rearrangement uses TRBV11-2 and TRBJ1-1, with 7 bases identical to TRBD1. V lost 5 bases, J lost 3 bases, and 9 bases stayed unmatched. CDR3 length equals 15 residues. Germline CDR1 is SGHAT and CDR2 is FQNNGV. The CDR3 DNA reads as TGTGCCAGCAGCCCTCACGACAGGGTGTACACTGAAGCTTTCTTT. Its translation is CASSPHDRVYTEAFF.

The chain couples TRBV5-1 to TRBJ1-1; perhaps TRBD1 as D (6 bases). Trimming stripped 2 bases from V and 1 base from J, with 9 bases between. Looked up from germline, CDR1 is SGHRS and CDR2 is YFSETQ. This CDR3 comprises 14 residues. CDR3 sequence reads: CASSFEGGNTEAFF. CDR3 nucleotides: TGCGCCAGCAGCTTCGAGGGGGGGAACACTGAAGCTTTCTTT.

This chain joins TRBV9 and TRBJ2-7; 7 bases map to TRBD2. CDR1 is SGDLS, CDR2 YYNGEE, per germline. V dropped 4 bases and J dropped 5; count of bases not matched to a gene: 6. The CDR3 consists of 13 residues. CDR3 in DNA: TGTGCCAGCAGCACACCCGGGACTAACGAGCAGTACTTC. Encoded protein: CASSTPGTNEQYF.

The rearrangement uses TRBV28 and TRBJ2-3, with a tentative D call TRBD1 (6 bases). The CDR3 runs 14 residues. V lost 6 bases, J lost 2 bases, and 12 bases lay in between. Germline V gene data show CDR1 as MDHEN and CDR2 as SYDVKM. In DNA, the CDR3 is TGTGCCAGCAGGCGGACAGTTATCACAGATACGCAGTATTTT. Protein product: CASRRTVITDTQYF.

The chain combines TRBV2 with TRBJ2-2; D perhaps matches TRBD2 (6 bases). CDR3 length: 14 residues. The ends were cut back, 4 bases at V and 1 base at J, with 7 bases in the middle. CDR1 and CDR2 from the germline V gene are SNHLY and FYNNEI. CDR3 sequence (DNA): TGTGCCAGCAGTGGGAGGGTGAACACCGGGGAGCTGTTTTTT. It translates to CASSGRVNTGELFF.

This rearrangement joins TRBV13 to TRBJ1-1, with D unclear. V lost 1 base and J lost 4, with 10 bases in between. There are 14 residues in the CDR3. Germline loops: CDR1 PRHDT, CDR2 FYEKMQ (reference sequence). CDR3 bases: TGTGCCAGCAGCTTAGTGCAGGATGGCACTGAAGCTTTCTTT. Residues: CASSLVQDGTEAFF.

V gene TRBV4-3 combines with J gene TRBJ1-5, with TRBD1 matching 10 bases. CDR1 and CDR2 (germline): LGHNA, YSLEER. V dropped 2 bases and J dropped 4; count of bases not matched to a gene: 2. This CDR3 contains 15 residues. CDR3: CASSQWGQGNQPQHF. The CDR3 region has the DNA TGCGCCAGCAGCCAATGGGGACAGGGGAATCAGCCCCAGCATTTT.

The chain combines TRBV27 with TRBJ2-7, with TRBD1 identical over 10 bases. This CDR3 comprises 15 residues. Germline CDR1 reads MNHEY; CDR2 reads SMNVEV (reference sequence). V dropped 0 bases and J dropped 3; count of bases not matched to a gene: 2. CDR3 nucleotide sequence: TGTGCCAGCAGTTTATCGGGACAGGGGTACTACGAGCAGTACTTC. Translation: CASSLSGQGYYEQYF.

The chain combines TRBV27 with TRBJ2-3; TRBD2 matches 10 bases. Germline CDR1 MNHEY, CDR2 SMNVEV (reference sequence). J was trimmed by 3 bases and V by 2 bases; bases with no gene match: 5. This CDR3 is built from 16 residues. CDR3 sequence reads: CASSLSGRAVTDTQYF. The CDR3 nucleotides are TGTGCCAGCAGTTTAAGCGGGAGGGCCGTGACAGATACGCAGTATTTT.

The rearrangement links TRBV6-4 to TRBJ2-3; 7 nucleotides agree with TRBD2. In germline, CDR1 is MRHNA, CDR2 SNTAGT. Unmatched junction bases numbered 7, after V lost 5 bases and J lost 5 bases. The CDR3 has 14 residues. The DNA for the CDR3 is TGTGCCAGCAGTTTATTAACGGGAGGAGATACGCAGTATTTT. The encoded protein is CASSLLTGGDTQYF.

This chain joins TRBV6-5 and TRBJ1-5; D is unresolved. This CDR3 region has 14 residues. Germline V gives CDR1 MNHEY, CDR2 SVGAGI. V lost 4 bases and J 2 bases, leaving 9 bases between the germline ends. The CDR3 reads CASSSAAGNQPQHF. In nucleotides, the CDR3 is TGTGCCAGCAGTTCGGCCGCAGGCAATCAGCCCCAGCATTTT.

The gene calls are TRBV5-4 and TRBJ2-2; tentatively, D is TRBD2 (6 bases). This CDR3 is built from 16 residues. V was trimmed by 0 bases and J by 4 bases, leaving 13 bases between them. Germline values: CDR1 SGHNT, CDR2 YYREEE (reference sequence). The CDR3 sequence: CASSLDGSGPTGELFF. The DNA of the CDR3 is TGTGCCAGCAGCTTGGACGGTAGCGGCCCCACCGGGGAGCTGTTTTTT. Combining the CDR3 with reference TRBV5-4 and TRBJ2-2 gives the whole variable domain ETGVTQSPTHLIKTRGQQVTLRCSSQSGHNTVSWYQQALGQGPQFIFQYYREEENGRGNFPPRFSGLQFPNYSSELNVNALELDDSALYLCASSLDGSGPTGELFFGEGSRLTVL.

The chain has TRBV4-3 and TRBJ2-7, with 10 positions matching TRBD1. After removal of 0 bases from V and 5 bases from J, the junction contained 4 bases not matched to a gene. The germline V gene encodes CDR1 LGHNA and CDR2 YSLEER. The CDR3 runs 15 residues. This chain's CDR3 is CASSQETGGIDEQYF. CDR3 sequence (DNA): TGCGCCAGCAGCCAAGAGACAGGGGGCATCGACGAGCAGTACTTC.

The J gene is TRBJ1-1, the V gene TRBV28, with TRBD1 identical over 7 bases. V dropped 6 bases and J dropped 1; count of bases not matched to a gene: 8. Germline values: CDR1 MDHEN, CDR2 SYDVKM. The length of the CDR3 is 15 residues. CDR3 sequence reads: CASRPWTGSNTEAFF. The CDR3 DNA sequence: TGTGCCAGCAGGCCTTGGACAGGTTCGAACACTGAAGCTTTCTTT. Variable domain in full (rest from reference TRBV28 and TRBJ1-1): DVKVTQSSRYLVKRTGEKVFLECVQDMDHENMFWYRQDPGLGLRLIYFSYDVKMKEKGDIPEGYSVSREKKERFSLILESASTNQTSMYLCASRPWTGSNTEAFFGQGTRLTVV.

This rearrangement joins TRBV6-5 to TRBJ2-7; 10 bases are shared with TRBD2. The junction had 9 bases not matched to a gene; V was cut back by 6 bases and J by 7 bases. Germline V lookup: CDR1 MNHEY, CDR2 SVGAGI. The CDR3 is 14 amino acids. The CDR3 protein is CASRVTGTSDEQYF. The CDR3 DNA reads as TGTGCCAGCAGGGTCACCGGGACTAGCGATGAGCAGTACTTC.

The CDR3 DNA reads as TGTGCCAGCAGCCCTGGGATAGAGGACGACTTTAACTATGGCTACACCTTC. Its protein product is CASSPGIEDDFNYGYTF. The chain couples TRBV7-9 to TRBJ1-2; D not certain. The CDR3 contains 17 residues. CDR1 is SEHNR and CDR2 is FQNEAQ in the germline V gene (reference sequence). Trimming pared 5 bases from V and 1 base from J, leaving 20 bases between.